These T cell receptor beta chains were read from a single sample in a study of T-cell reconstitution after alpha-beta-depleted transplantation in children. TCRdb itself ran the PCR reads through MiXCR, one entry per CDR3 protein. The sample has over 100,000 distinct CDR3 sequences; under 7% are singletons. The sample here was PBMCs, mostly from graft donor cells, taken 60 days after TCRalphabeta/CD19-depleted stem cell transplant. These receptors came from a female patient aged 2-10 years who had a stem cell transplant for Fanconi anemia, so the T cells may come from the graft donor. Each CDR3 is given with its conserved first and last residue.

>TRBJ2-3|TRBV12-3/TRBV12-4
CASSLRGRGSSTDTQYF
>TRBJ2-7|TRBV20-1
CSAKRFGRAGSYEQYF
>TRBJ1-1|TRBV28
CASSPGQSNLNTEAFF
>TRBJ1-5|TRBV27
CASSQDRAGSNQPQHF
>TRBJ2-3|TRBV5-1
CASSLRPSSTDTQYF
>TRBJ1-1|TRBV5-1
CASSLEGGRDTEAFF
>TRBJ2-7|TRBV29-1
CSVETIYEQYF
>TRBJ1-2|TRBV29-1
CSAGASNYGYTF
>TRBJ2-7|TRBV18
CASSPPSRRITEQYF
>TRBJ1-6|TRBV21-1
CASSKGLVQNNSPLHF
>TRBJ2-1|TRBV7-9
CASSLAERQGYNEQFF
>TRBJ2-3|TRBV20-1
CSARGDYNTDTQYF
>TRBJ1-5|TRBV10-3
CAISAGGASNQPQHF
>TRBJ2-1|TRBV29-1
CSVKGAPEYNEQFF
>TRBJ2-5|TRBV25-1
CASSEYTGAAAQETQYF
>TRBJ2-4|TRBV12-3/TRBV12-4
CASSAGLENIQYF